This TCR beta chain was identified during a study of blood T cell repertoires in COVID-19. Study details: Samples taken during acute and convalescent COVID-19 were collected in the United States, Italy and Spain.

The protocol was immunoSEQ multiplex PCR, while the TCRdb copy is restricted to in-frame clones and leaves out a portion. The data contain roughly 120,000 clones, more than 75% of them seen just once; the ten biggest clones take up approximately 7.9%. This CDR3 is 15 amino acids long. The germline V and J ends were trimmed by 6 bases and 4 bases, with 16 bases remaining between them. Germline V CDR1 and CDR2: LNHDA, SQIVND (reference sequence). The rearrangement uses TRBV19 and TRBJ2-1; tentatively, D is TRBD2 (5 bases). This TCR was sampled from a man between 65 and 85 years old with acute or convalescent COVID-19. The sequenced material came from peripheral blood. The CDR3 spells CASRISGESYNEQFF. The CDR3 region has the DNA TGTGCCAGTAGGATTTCCGGGGAGTCATACAATGAGCAGTTCTTC.